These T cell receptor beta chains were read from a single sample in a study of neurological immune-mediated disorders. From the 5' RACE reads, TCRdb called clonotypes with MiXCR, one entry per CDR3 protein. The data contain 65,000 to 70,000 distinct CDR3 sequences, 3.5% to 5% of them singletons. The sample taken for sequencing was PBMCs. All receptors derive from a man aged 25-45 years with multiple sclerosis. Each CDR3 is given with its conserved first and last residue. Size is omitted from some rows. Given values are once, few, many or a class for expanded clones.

CDR3: CASKGGGGNTGELFF; J: TRBJ2-2; size: many; V: TRBV6-6
CDR3: CASSLEQTTNIQYF; J: TRBJ2-4; size: many; V: TRBV7-2
CDR3: CSAPKAENTEAFF; J: TRBJ1-1; size: many; V: TRBV20-1
CDR3: CASSGRLGFTGELFF; J: TRBJ2-2; size: many; V: TRBV2
CDR3: CASSPGTGGGTDTQYF; J: TRBJ2-3; size: many; V: TRBV7-2
CDR3: CASSSSGVETQYF; J: TRBJ2-5; size: few; V: TRBV5-1
CDR3: CSARLTSGQAYGYTF; J: TRBJ1-2; size: many; V: TRBV20-1
CDR3: CATDKGEQFF; J: TRBJ2-1; size: many; V: TRBV7-8
CDR3: CASSTGQSSGNTIYF; J: TRBJ1-3; size: many; V: TRBV12-3/TRBV12-4
CDR3: CASSTTGGMAGYTF; J: TRBJ1-2; size: many; V: TRBV6-5
CDR3: CAIKGTSGGSTDTQYF; J: TRBJ2-3; size: many; V: TRBV10-3
CDR3: CASSLAGASSYEQYF; J: TRBJ2-7; size: many; V: TRBV5-8
CDR3: CASKGPNTEAFF; J: TRBJ1-1; size: many; V: TRBV5-1
CDR3: CSARDGGSSYNSPLNF; J: TRBJ1-6; size: NA; V: TRBV20-1
CDR3: CASSPSTSGGAETQYF; J: TRBJ2-5; size: many; V: TRBV7-2
CDR3: CASSATRGGGEQYF; J: TRBJ2-7; size: few; V: TRBV5-1
CDR3: CASTSGQGTGRNTEAFF; J: TRBJ1-1; size: many; V: TRBV6-5
CDR3: CSAPNRYNEQFF; J: TRBJ2-1; size: many; V: TRBV20-1
CDR3: CASSDRGARSYNSPLNF; J: TRBJ1-6; size: many; V: TRBV10-2
CDR3: CASSLRDRANTQYF; J: TRBJ2-3; size: many; V: TRBV7-8
CDR3: CASRPPGLAGDTQYF; J: TRBJ2-3; size: many; V: TRBV7-2
CDR3: CASSLAGTGEEEQYF; J: TRBJ2-7; size: many; V: TRBV5-1
CDR3: CIILGGPNTEAFF; J: TRBJ1-1; size: many; V: TRBV20-1
CDR3: CASSAGQGANSPLNF; J: TRBJ1-6; size: many; V: TRBV9
CDR3: CASSFTGHHDTEAFF; J: TRBJ1-1; size: many; V: TRBV5-1
CDR3: CASSFFGNTEAFF; J: TRBJ1-1; size: NA; V: TRBV5-1
CDR3: CASSYGGNTEAFF; J: TRBJ1-1; size: many; V: TRBV6-6
CDR3: CSASLGETQYF; J: TRBJ2-5; size: many; V: TRBV20-1
CDR3: CSANGGAVTGELFF; J: TRBJ2-2; size: many; V: TRBV20-1
CDR3: CSVTESEQFF; J: TRBJ2-1; size: many; V: TRBV29-1
CDR3: CSARATTNYGYTF; J: TRBJ1-2; size: many; V: TRBV20-1
CDR3: CASGSRVSGELFF; J: TRBJ2-2; size: many; V: TRBV4-3
CDR3: CASSFTDRENNEQFF; J: TRBJ2-1; size: many; V: TRBV5-1
CDR3: CSVELVAGDYNEQFF; J: TRBJ2-1; size: many; V: TRBV29-1
CDR3: CASSFLNQPQHF; J: TRBJ1-5; size: many; V: TRBV7-2
CDR3: CASSHRGLSGYTF; J: TRBJ1-2; size: many; V: TRBV12-3/TRBV12-4
CDR3: CASSVDRGSYGYTF; J: TRBJ1-2; size: many; V: TRBV5-1
CDR3: CSAVDRDGWTYNEQFF; J: TRBJ2-1; size: many; V: TRBV20-1
CDR3: CASSGVAFTDTQYF; J: TRBJ2-3; size: NA; V: TRBV10-2
CDR3: CSARSKVSANYGYTF; J: TRBJ1-2; size: many; V: TRBV20-1
CDR3: CSAPNRDGYEQYF; J: TRBJ2-7; size: many; V: TRBV20-1
CDR3: CSALRGDHGYTF; J: TRBJ1-2; size: NA; V: TRBV20-1
CDR3: CASSTGSGLAGELYEQYF; J: TRBJ2-7; size: many; V: TRBV6-6
CDR3: CASTKGTDQETQYF; J: TRBJ2-5; size: many; V: TRBV5-1
CDR3: CASSVRQGGEQYF; J: TRBJ2-7; size: many; V: TRBV5-1
CDR3: CASSMRRLAGDGDTQYF; J: TRBJ2-3; size: few; V: TRBV19
CDR3: CSARAGSAQETQYF; J: TRBJ2-5; size: many; V: TRBV20-1
CDR3: CASSPSTGAEDTQYF; J: TRBJ2-3; size: many; V: TRBV7-9
CDR3: CSASLSAGDTGELFF; J: TRBJ2-2; size: medium-sized; V: TRBV20-1
CDR3: CASSLAGLTGELFF; J: TRBJ2-2; size: many; V: TRBV11-3